This T cell receptor beta chain was identified during a study of spatial heterogeneity in lung cancer. Study in general: The donors, about 74 patients with untreated early-stage non-small cell lung cancer, provided the samples. Available PBMC from follow-up, collected a median of around two years after resection, underwent sequencing. Whole-study findings and limits: Circulating ubiquitous expanded tumor TCRs were observed more frequently at resection than at follow-up.

Many counts were recorded for this clonotype. What it recognizes is unknown. Specified time point: blood at routine non-recurrence follow-up after resection. No cell sorting; template was whole RNA from tumor, lung tissue or PBMC. The CDR3 is made up of 15 amino acids. Trimming took 8 bases from V and 0 from J, leaving 14 bases between them. Germline V gene data show CDR1 as SNHLY and CDR2 as FYNNEI. Each CDR3 protein gets one entry after TCRdb re-called the 5' RACE reads with MiXCR. The sample contains over 40,000 distinct CDR3 sequences, approximately 12% of which appear only once. Sequenced material: PBMCs, taken at follow-up. This sequence was found in a male donor with early-stage non-small cell lung cancer. V and J are TRBV2 and TRBJ2-1; no definite D call. The CDR3 loop is CASPRGRSSYNEQFF. The CDR3, as DNA: TGTGCCAGCCCGAGAGGCAGGAGCTCCTACAATGAGCAGTTCTTC. The entire variable domain, with the rest obtained from reference TRBV2 and TRBJ2-1, is as follows: EPEVTQTPSHQVTQMGQEVILRCVPISNHLYFYWYRQILGQKVEFLVSFYNNEISEKSEIFDDQFSVERPDGSNFTLKIRSTKLEDSAMYFCASPRGRSSYNEQFFGPGTRLTVL.